What follows are 13 T cell receptor beta chains derived from one specimen sequenced in a study of beta chain features in type 1 diabetes. Study-wide findings and caveats: There was a moderate but significant shortening of TCRB CDR3s in all four CD4+ subsets of Type 1 diabetes patients.

The antigens of these receptors remain unknown. Expressed TCRB transcripts were sequenced because the isolated RNA had all been reverse transcribed beforehand. Produced via immunoSEQ multiplex PCR; TCRdb's table is partial and in-frame only. The table has 150,000 to 200,000 clones, more than 60% seen once. The sequencing sample was made of naive CD4+ T cells from blood. The source is a man aged 25-45 years with type 1 diabetes.

The gene calls are TRBV4-3 and TRBJ2-3; D is perhaps TRBD2 (6 bases). Germline values: CDR1 LGHNA, CDR2 YSLEER. This CDR3 spans 17 amino acids. Deletions cut 0 bases from V and 2 bases from J, with 15 bases between. The CDR3 sequence is CASSQEAPGLPTDTQYF. In nucleotides, the CDR3 is TGCGCCAGCAGCCAAGAGGCTCCGGGACTGCCCACAGATACGCAGTATTTT.

This clone showed up just a few times. V gene TRBV29-1 combines with J gene TRBJ2-3; 8 bases match TRBD1. Per germline, CDR1 SQVTM and CDR2 ANQGSEA. The junction had 12 bases not matched to a gene; V was cut back by 2 bases and J by 5 bases. The CDR3 length is 16 residues. CDR3 in DNA: TGCAGCGTTGAATCGGGGCAGGGGGCCGGAGAAGATACGCAGTATTTT. This gives the protein CSVESGQGAGEDTQYF.

The rearrangement uses TRBV11-3 and TRBJ1-1, with 10 nucleotides matching TRBD1. V lost 5 bases, J lost 0 bases, and 6 bases stayed unmatched. The CDR3 has 16 residues. Germline CDR1 and CDR2: SGHNT and YENEEA. The CDR3 reads CASSPGTGELNTEAFF. The CDR3 bases are TGTGCCAGCAGCCCTGGGACAGGGGAACTGAACACTGAAGCTTTCTTT.

This clone was counted a few times. The chain links TRBV11-3 to TRBJ2-7; D tentatively reads TRBD1 or TRBD2 (5 bases each). Trimming shortened V by 5 bases and J by 7 bases, and 18 bases separated the two germline ends. The CDR3 is made up of 14 amino acids. Germline CDR1 reads SGHNT; CDR2 reads YENEEA. The CDR3 DNA follows: TGTGCCAGCAGCCCGGGACCGTCCTCGGAGGAGCAGTACTTC. Translated: CASSPGPSSEEQYF.

This clone was observed a single time. The chain couples TRBV25-1 to TRBJ1-6; D gene unclear. CDR3 length: 18 residues. Trimming removed 1 base at V and 1 base at J, with 14 bases between. Germline lookup yields CDR1 MGHDK and CDR2 SYGVNS. The CDR3 bases are TGTGCCAGCAGTGAATCTCGACCCATGAGGTCCTATAATTCACCCCTCCACTTT. Translation: CASSESRPMRSYNSPLHF.

The chain recombines TRBV30 with TRBJ1-1; the D is unclear. Germline assignment: CDR1 GTSNPN and CDR2 SVGIG (reference sequence). The CDR3 is 11 amino acids. Trimming stripped 1 base from V and 3 bases from J, with 3 bases between. This chain's CDR3 is CAWSEDTEAFF. CDR3 sequence (DNA): TGTGCCTGGAGTGAAGACACTGAAGCTTTCTTT.

The V gene is TRBV29-1, the J gene TRBJ1-5; possible D gene TRBD1, 6 bases. The germline CDR1 and CDR2 sequences are SQVTM and ANQGSEA. V lost 6 bases to trimming and J lost 4 bases, with 10 bases between them. This CDR3 spans 12 amino acids. Here the CDR3 DNA reads TGCAGCGTCGAACAGGGTAATCAGCCCCAGCATTTT. Amino acid sequence: CSVEQGNQPQHF.

This chain connects TRBV30 to TRBJ1-2; D not resolved. Trimming took 5 bases from V and 0 from J, leaving 22 bases between them. Looked up from germline, CDR1 is GTSNPN and CDR2 is SVGIG (reference sequence). This CDR3 is built from 17 residues. CDR3 coding DNA: TGTGCCTGGGACGACTACGACTTACGACTGACTAACTATGGCTACACCTTC. Encoded protein: CAWDDYDLRLTNYGYTF.

On this clone: Different DNA sequences within this sample yield the same CDR3. The DNA of the CDR3 is TGCGCCAGCAGCTTGGGGCAGGACACAGATACGCAGTATTTT. Translation: CASSLGQDTDTQYF. V gene TRBV5-1 combines with J gene TRBJ2-3; no clear D. The CDR3 consists of 14 residues. The germline V gene has CDR1 SGHRS and CDR2 YFSETQ. The V end lost 0 bases, the J end lost 2 bases, and 7 bases lay between the germline ends.

This chain joins TRBV7-2 and TRBJ2-1; D possibly matches TRBD1 or TRBD2 (5 bases each). The germline gives CDR1 SGHTA, CDR2 FQGNSA. The V end lost 3 bases, the J end lost 8 bases, and 8 bases lay between the germline ends. The CDR3 runs to 12 residues. CDR3 loop: CASSLRGDEQFF. CDR3 DNA sequence: TGTGCCAGCAGCTTGAGGGGAGATGAGCAGTTCTTC.

The chain links TRBV28 to TRBJ2-3, with a tentative D call TRBD2 (6 bases). V lost 4 bases and J 4 bases, leaving 18 bases between the germline ends. CDR3 length: 16 amino acids. Germline-derived CDR1 and CDR2 are MDHEN and SYDVKM. The CDR3 DNA reads TGTGCCAGCAGTTCGGGCGGGACTCTCTACTCAGATACGCAGTATTTT. Translated: CASSSGGTLYSDTQYF.

This clone was seen just once. The chain carries TRBV5-1 and TRBJ2-7, with D possibly TRBD2 on 5 matching bases. This CDR3 region has 12 residues. Trimming shortened V by 5 bases and J by 1 base, and 7 bases separated the two germline ends. Germline loops: CDR1 SGHRS, CDR2 YFSETQ. CDR3 in DNA: TGCGCCAGCAGTGACTATTCCTACGAGCAGTACTTC. Protein: CASSDYSYEQYF. Full variable domain (outside the CDR3, taken from reference TRBV5-1 and TRBJ2-7): KAGVTQTPRYLIKTRGQQVTLSCSPISGHRSVSWYQQTPGQGLQFLFEYFSETQRNKGNFPGRFSGRQFSNSRSEMNVSTLELGDSALYLCASSDYSYEQYFGPGTRLTVT.

The J gene is TRBJ1-4, the V gene TRBV15; D gene unclear. CDR3 length: 11 residues. CDR1 and CDR2 (germline): LNHNV, YYDKDF (reference sequence). Trimming took off 3 bases at V and 7 bases at J, with 3 bases between the two ends. CDR3 DNA: TGTGCCACCAGCAGTTTTGAAAAACTGTTTTTT. It specifies CATSSFEKLFF.